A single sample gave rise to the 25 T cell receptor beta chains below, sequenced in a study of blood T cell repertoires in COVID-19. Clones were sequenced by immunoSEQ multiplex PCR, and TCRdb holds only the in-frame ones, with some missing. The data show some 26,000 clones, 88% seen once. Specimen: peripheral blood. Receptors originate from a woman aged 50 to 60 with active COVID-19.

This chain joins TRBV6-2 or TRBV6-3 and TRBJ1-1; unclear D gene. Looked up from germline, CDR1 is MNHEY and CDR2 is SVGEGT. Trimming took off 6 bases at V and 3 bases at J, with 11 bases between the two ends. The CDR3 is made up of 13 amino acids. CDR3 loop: CASSPPGYTEAFF. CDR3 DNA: TGTGCCAGCAGCCCCCCCGGGTACACTGAAGCTTTCTTT.

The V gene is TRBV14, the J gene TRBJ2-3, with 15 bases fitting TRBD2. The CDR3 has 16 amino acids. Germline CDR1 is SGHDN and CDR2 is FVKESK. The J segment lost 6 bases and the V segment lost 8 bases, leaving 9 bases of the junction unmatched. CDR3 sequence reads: CASPQGLAGGWDTQYF. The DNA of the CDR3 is TGTGCCAGCCCCCAGGGACTAGCGGGAGGTTGGGATACGCAGTATTTT. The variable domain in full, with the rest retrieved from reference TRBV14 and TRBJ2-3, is EAGVTQFPSHSVIEKGQTVTLRCDPISGHDNLYWYRRVMGKEIKFLLHFVKESKQDESGMPNNRFLAERTGGTYSTLKVQPAELEDSGVYFCASPQGLAGGWDTQYFGPGTRLTVL.

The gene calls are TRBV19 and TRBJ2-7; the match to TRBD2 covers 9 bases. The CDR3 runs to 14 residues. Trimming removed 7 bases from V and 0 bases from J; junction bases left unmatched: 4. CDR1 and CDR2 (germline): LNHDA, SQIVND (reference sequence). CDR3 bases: TGTGCCAGTAATCGCGGGAGGGACTCCTACGAGCAGTACTTC. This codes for CASNRGRDSYEQYF.

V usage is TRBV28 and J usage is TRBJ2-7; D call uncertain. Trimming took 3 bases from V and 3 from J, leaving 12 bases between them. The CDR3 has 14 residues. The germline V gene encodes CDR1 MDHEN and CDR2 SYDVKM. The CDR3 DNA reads TGTGCCAGCAGTTTCCGCGGTTACGGCTACGAGCAGTACTTC. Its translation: CASSFRGYGYEQYF.

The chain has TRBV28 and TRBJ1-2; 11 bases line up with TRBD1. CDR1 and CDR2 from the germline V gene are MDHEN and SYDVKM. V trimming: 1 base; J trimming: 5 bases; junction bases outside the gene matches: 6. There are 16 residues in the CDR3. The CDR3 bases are TGTGCCAGCAGTTTATATCTCAGGGACAGGGGGTATGGCTACACCTTC. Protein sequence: CASSLYLRDRGYGYTF.

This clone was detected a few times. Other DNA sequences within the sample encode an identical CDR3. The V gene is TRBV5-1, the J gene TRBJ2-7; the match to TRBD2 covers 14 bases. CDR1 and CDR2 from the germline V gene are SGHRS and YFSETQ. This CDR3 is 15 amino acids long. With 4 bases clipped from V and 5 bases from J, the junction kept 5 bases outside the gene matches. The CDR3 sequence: CASSRGLAGDNEQYF. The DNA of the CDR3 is TGCGCCAGCAGCAGGGGACTAGCGGGAGACAACGAGCAGTACTTC.

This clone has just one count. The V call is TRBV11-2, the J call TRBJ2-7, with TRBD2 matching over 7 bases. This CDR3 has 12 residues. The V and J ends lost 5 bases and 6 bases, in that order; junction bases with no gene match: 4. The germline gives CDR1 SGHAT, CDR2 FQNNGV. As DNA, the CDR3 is TGTGCCAGCAGCCCCGGGACTACCGAGCAGTACTTC. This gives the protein CASSPGTTEQYF.

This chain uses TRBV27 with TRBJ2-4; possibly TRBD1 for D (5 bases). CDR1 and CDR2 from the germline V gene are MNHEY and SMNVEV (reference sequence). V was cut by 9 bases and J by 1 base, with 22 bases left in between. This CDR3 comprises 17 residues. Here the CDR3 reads CASKLRQSQGAKNIQYF. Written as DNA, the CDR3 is TGTGCCAGTAAATTGCGACAGTCACAAGGGGCCAAAAACATTCAGTACTTC.

CDR3 residues: CASSLTPSGQETQYF. The CDR3 nucleotides read TGTGCCAGCAGCTTAACCCCTAGCGGCCAAGAGACCCAGTACTTC. The chain recombines TRBV7-3 with TRBJ2-5; 7 bases agree with TRBD2. This CDR3 comprises 15 residues. CDR1 and CDR2 (germline): SGHTA, FQGTGA. The ends lost 0 bases at V and 1 base at J; junction bases unmatched: 2.

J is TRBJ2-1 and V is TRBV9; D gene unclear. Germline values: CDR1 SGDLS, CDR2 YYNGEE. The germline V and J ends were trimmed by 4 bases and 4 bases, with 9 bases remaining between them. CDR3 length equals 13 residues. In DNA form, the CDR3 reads TGTGCCAGCAGCATAGCTTCGTACAATGAGCAGTTCTTC. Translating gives CASSIASYNEQFF. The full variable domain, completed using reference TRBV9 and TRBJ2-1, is DSGVTQTPKHLITATGQRVTLRCSPRSGDLSVYWYQQSLDQGLQFLIQYYNGEERAKGNILERFSAQQFPDLHSELNLSSLELGDSALYFCASSIASYNEQFFGPGTRLTVL.

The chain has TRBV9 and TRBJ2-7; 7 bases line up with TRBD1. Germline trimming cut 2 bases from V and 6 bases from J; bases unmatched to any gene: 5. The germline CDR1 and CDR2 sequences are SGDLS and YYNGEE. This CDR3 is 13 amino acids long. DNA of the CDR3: TGTGCCAGCAGCGTGAGACAGGGCGGCGAGCAGTACTTC. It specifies CASSVRQGGEQYF.

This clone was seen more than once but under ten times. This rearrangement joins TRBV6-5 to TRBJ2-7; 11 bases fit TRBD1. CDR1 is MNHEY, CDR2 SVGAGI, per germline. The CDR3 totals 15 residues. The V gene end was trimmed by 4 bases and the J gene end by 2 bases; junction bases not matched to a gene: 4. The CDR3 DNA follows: TGTGCCAGCAGTTCGGGACAGGGGGATACCTACGAGCAGTACTTC. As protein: CASSSGQGDTYEQYF.

As DNA, the CDR3 is TGTGCCACCGGGGGACAGGGCCGTTATGTTTTTGGCTACACCTTC. Translating gives CATGGQGRYVFGYTF. The chain uses TRBV11-2 and TRBJ1-2; 9 positions agree with TRBD1. The CDR3 has 15 amino acids. CDR1 is SGHAT and CDR2 is FQNNGV in the germline V gene. The ends lost 10 bases at V and 7 bases at J; junction bases unmatched: 16. The complete variable domain, with remaining parts taken from reference TRBV11-2 and TRBJ1-2, reads EAGVAQSPRYKIIEKRQSVAFWCNPISGHATLYWYQQILGQGPKLLIQFQNNGVVDDSQLPKDRFSAERLKGVDSTLKIQPAKLEDSAVYLCATGGQGRYVFGYTFGSGTRLTVV.

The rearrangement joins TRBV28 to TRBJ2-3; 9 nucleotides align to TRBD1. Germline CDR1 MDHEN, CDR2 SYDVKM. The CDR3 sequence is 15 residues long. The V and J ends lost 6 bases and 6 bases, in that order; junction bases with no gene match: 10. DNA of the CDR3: TGTGCCAGCAGAACCGGACAGGGGTCTTTCGATACGCAGTATTTT. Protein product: CASRTGQGSFDTQYF.

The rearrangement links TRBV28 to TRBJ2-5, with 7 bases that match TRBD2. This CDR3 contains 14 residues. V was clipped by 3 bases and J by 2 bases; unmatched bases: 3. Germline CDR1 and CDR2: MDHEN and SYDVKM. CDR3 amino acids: CASSLGGSQETQYF. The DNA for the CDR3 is TGTGCCAGCAGTTTGGGGGGGTCACAAGAGACCCAGTACTTC.

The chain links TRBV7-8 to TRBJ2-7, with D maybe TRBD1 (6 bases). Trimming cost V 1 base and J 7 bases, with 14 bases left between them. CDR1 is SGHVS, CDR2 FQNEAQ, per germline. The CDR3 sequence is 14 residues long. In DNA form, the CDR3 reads TGTGCCAGCAGCTTAGTGGACAGTAGACTGGAGCAGTACTTC. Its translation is CASSLVDSRLEQYF.

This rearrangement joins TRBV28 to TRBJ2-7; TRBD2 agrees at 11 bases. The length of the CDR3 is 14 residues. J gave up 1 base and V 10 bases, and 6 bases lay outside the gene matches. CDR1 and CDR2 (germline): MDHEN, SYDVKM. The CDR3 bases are TGTGCCACCAAACTAGCGGGAGTATCCTACGAGCAGTACTTC. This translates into CATKLAGVSYEQYF. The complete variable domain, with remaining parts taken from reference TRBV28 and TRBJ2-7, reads DVKVTQSSRYLVKRTGEKVFLECVQDMDHENMFWYRQDPGLGLRLIYFSYDVKMKEKGDIPEGYSVSREKKERFSLILESASTNQTSMYLCATKLAGVSYEQYFGPGTRLTVT.

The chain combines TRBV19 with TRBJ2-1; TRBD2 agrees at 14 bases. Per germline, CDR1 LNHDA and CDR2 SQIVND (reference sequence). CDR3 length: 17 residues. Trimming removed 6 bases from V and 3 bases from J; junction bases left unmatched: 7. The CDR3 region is CASRPGLAGAVYNEQFF. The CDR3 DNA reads TGTGCCAGTAGACCGGGACTAGCGGGAGCGGTCTACAATGAGCAGTTCTTC.

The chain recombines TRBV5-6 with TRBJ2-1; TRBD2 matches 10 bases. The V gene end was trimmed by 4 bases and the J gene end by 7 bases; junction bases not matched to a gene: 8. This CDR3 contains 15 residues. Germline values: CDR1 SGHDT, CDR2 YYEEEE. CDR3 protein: CASSRLAGDKNEQFF. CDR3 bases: TGTGCCAGCAGCCGGCTAGCGGGAGACAAGAATGAGCAGTTCTTC.

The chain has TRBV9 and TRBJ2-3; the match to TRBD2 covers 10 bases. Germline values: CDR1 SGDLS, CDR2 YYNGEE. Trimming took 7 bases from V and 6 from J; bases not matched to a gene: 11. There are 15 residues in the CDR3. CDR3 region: CASRPAGGPRDTQYF. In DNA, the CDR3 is TGTGCCAGCCGCCCAGCGGGAGGGCCGCGTGATACGCAGTATTTT.

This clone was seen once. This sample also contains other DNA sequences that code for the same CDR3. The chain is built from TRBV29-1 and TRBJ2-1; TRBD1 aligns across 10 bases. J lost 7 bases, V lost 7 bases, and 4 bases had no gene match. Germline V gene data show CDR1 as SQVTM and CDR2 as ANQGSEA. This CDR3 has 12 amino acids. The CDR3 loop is CSARTGGNEQFF. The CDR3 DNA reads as TGCAGCGCACGGACAGGGGGTAATGAGCAGTTCTTC.

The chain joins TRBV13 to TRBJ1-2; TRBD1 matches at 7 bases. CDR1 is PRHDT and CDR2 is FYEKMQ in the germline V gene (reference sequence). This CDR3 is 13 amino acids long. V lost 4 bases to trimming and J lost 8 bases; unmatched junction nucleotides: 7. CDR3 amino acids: CASSSTGVGGYTF. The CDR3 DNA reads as TGTGCCAGCAGCTCAACAGGGGTCGGCGGCTACACCTTC. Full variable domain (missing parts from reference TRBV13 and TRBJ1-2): AAGVIQSPRHLIKEKRETATLKCYPIPRHDTVYWYQQGPGQDPQFLISFYEKMQSDKGSIPDRFSAQQFSDYHSELNMSSLELGDSALYFCASSSTGVGGYTFGSGTRLTVV.

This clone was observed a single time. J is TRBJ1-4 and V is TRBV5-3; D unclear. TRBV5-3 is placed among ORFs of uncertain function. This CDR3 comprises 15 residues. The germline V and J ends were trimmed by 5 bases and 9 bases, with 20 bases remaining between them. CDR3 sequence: CARRPPGCLVKKLFF. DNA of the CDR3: TGTGCCAGAAGGCCCCCAGGCTGTCTTGTTAAAAAACTGTTTTTT.

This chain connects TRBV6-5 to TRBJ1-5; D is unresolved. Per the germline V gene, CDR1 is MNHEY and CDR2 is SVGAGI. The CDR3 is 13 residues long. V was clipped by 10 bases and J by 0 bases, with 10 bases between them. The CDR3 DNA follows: TGTGCCACCAGACTGTATAGCAATCAGCCCCAGCATTTT. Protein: CATRLYSNQPQHF.

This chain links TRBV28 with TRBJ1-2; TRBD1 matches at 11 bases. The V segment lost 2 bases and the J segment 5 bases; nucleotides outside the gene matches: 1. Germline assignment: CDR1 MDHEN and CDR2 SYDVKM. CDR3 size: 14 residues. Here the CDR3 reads CASSLGTGGYGYTF. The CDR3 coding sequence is TGTGCCAGCAGTTTAGGGACAGGGGGTTATGGCTACACCTTC.